This record covers a single TCR beta chain. This sample is part of a study of immune characterization of retroperitoneal liposarcoma. A single record per CDR3 protein comes from TCRdb applying MiXCR to the PCR reads. The data show about 10,000 distinct CDR3 sequences, 45% to 50% seen once. The CDR3 consists of 14 residues. Per the germline V gene, CDR1 is MNHNS and CDR2 is SASEGT. V lost 6 bases and J lost 6, with 14 bases in between. Sequenced sample: tumor tissue. The TCR was taken from a female donor with retroperitoneal liposarcoma. The rearrangement uses TRBV6-1 and TRBJ1-4; no clear D. The CDR3 loop is CASSPSWLDEKLFF. CDR3 in DNA: TGTGCCAGCAGCCCCTCGTGGCTGGATGAAAAACTGTTTTTT.